Listed here are 27 T cell receptor beta chains from one sample, sequenced in a study of CD8 T cells in ankylosing spondylitis. MiXCR, applied by TCRdb to the 5' RACE reads, yields one record per CDR3 protein. The data hold 200,000 to 300,000 distinct CDR3 sequences, with 7% to 10% observed a single time. The specimen sequenced was blood, either unsorted or a sorted T cell fraction (not recorded which). The source of these receptors is a female donor with ankylosing spondylitis or in good health (not recorded which).

This clonotype was observed many times. This CDR3 is CSATSGRGGTDTQYF. The CDR3 nucleotides read TGCAGTGCCACGAGCGGGAGAGGGGGGACAGATACGCAGTATTTT. The chain recombines TRBV20-1 with TRBJ2-3, with 8 bases identical to TRBD2. CDR3 length: 15 residues. After removal of 6 bases from V and 3 bases from J, the junction contained 11 bases not matched to a gene. CDR1 and CDR2 from the germline V gene are DFQATT and SNEGSKA (reference sequence).

This clonotype was counted many times. This sequence joins TRBV12-3 or TRBV12-4 and TRBJ2-1, with D unresolved. V lost 4 bases to trimming and J lost 7 bases, with 20 bases between them. The CDR3 is 16 residues long. CDR3 in DNA: TGTGCCAGCAGTTCCATTACCGGGCCCCAACTTAATGAGCAGTTCTTC. This encodes CASSSITGPQLNEQFF.

This sequence joins TRBV4-3 and TRBJ2-1; TRBD1 agrees at 9 bases. Germline CDR1 is LGHNA and CDR2 is YSLEER. The CDR3 extends over 14 amino acids. The junction had 6 bases not matched to a gene; V was cut back by 4 bases and J by 8 bases. In DNA, the CDR3 is TGCGCCAGCAGCCCCGGGACAGGGTCTGATGAGCAGTTCTTC. It codes for CASSPGTGSDEQFF.

The chain uses TRBV4-1 and TRBJ2-2; no firm D call. V gave up 1 base and J gave up 7 bases, with 13 bases separating them. From germline, CDR1 is MGHRA and CDR2 YSYEKL. The CDR3 has 15 amino acids. In DNA, the CDR3 is TGCGCCAGCAGCCAAGGCGACTTTAGGGACGGGGAGCTGTTTTTT. Amino acids: CASSQGDFRDGELFF.

This clonotype was observed many times. The chain is built from TRBV21-1 and TRBJ2-1; TRBD1, as called in the table, went unchecked against the DNA. TRBV21-1 is a listed pseudogene. This CDR3 spans 18 amino acids. DNA for the CDR3: TGTGCCAGCAGCAAGGGGACCCCAAGGTGGGCTTGCTACAATGAGCAGTTCTTC. This sequence encodes CASSKGTPRWACYNEQFF.

The CDR3 DNA is TGCAGCGTTGTTGGGCGAGGGGACAATGAGCAGTTCTTC. Its translation: CSVVGRGDNEQFF. J is TRBJ2-1 and V is TRBV29-1; D tentatively reads TRBD1 or TRBD2 (5 bases each). Between the trimmed V and J ends, which lost 4 bases and 5 bases, there was a span of 12 bases. Germline V gene sequence: CDR1 SQVTM, CDR2 ANQGSEA. The CDR3 sequence is 13 residues long.

This clonotype was seen at least ten times. The chain links TRBV28 to TRBJ2-7; unclear D gene. This CDR3 spans 16 amino acids. Deletions cut 7 bases from V and 1 base from J, with 20 bases between. CDR1 is MDHEN, CDR2 SYDVKM, per germline. The CDR3 loop reads CASTQGSAGRSYEQYF. CDR3 DNA sequence: TGTGCCAGCACCCAAGGATCTGCTGGGCGATCCTACGAGCAGTACTTC.

In this sample, this clonotype turned up many times. The V call is TRBV30, the J call TRBJ2-1; 13 nucleotides line up with TRBD2. The CDR3 extends over 15 amino acids. The trim removed 0 bases at V and 7 bases at J, leaving 3 bases unmatched. Germline loops: CDR1 GTSNPN, CDR2 SVGIG (reference sequence). The chain's CDR3 is CAWSVGLAGENEQFF. Written as DNA, the CDR3 is TGTGCCTGGAGTGTCGGACTAGCGGGAGAAAATGAGCAGTTCTTC.

This clonotype was recorded at least ten times. The chain uses TRBV7-2 and TRBJ1-1; D perhaps matches TRBD1 (6 bases). Germline V gives CDR1 SGHTA, CDR2 FQGNSA. The CDR3 covers 14 residues. Trimming pared 6 bases from V and 0 bases from J, leaving 11 bases between. The CDR3 is CASSLTGMNTEAFF. The CDR3 bases are TGTGCCAGCAGTTTGACAGGTATGAACACTGAAGCTTTCTTT.

This clonotype was recorded at least ten times. The chain's CDR3 is CAISESEAGEAFYEQYF. In nucleotides, the CDR3 is TGTGCCATCAGTGAGTCGGAGGCGGGAGAGGCCTTCTACGAGCAGTACTTC. This chain joins TRBV10-3 and TRBJ2-7; TRBD2 agrees at 7 bases. Germline loops: CDR1 ENHRY, CDR2 SYGVKD. The CDR3 length is 17 residues. V dropped 0 bases and J dropped 3; count of bases not matched to a gene: 11.

Many counts were recorded for this clonotype. The gene calls are TRBV5-1 and TRBJ2-2; D is unclear. The V and J ends lost 4 bases and 7 bases respectively, with 17 bases between them. The germline V gene has CDR1 SGHRS and CDR2 YFSETQ. CDR3 length: 15 amino acids. This chain's CDR3 is CASSPRPKSDGELFF. Here the CDR3 DNA reads TGCGCCAGCAGCCCGAGGCCTAAGTCAGACGGGGAGCTGTTTTTT.

There are many counts of this clonotype. This chain links TRBV7-9 with TRBJ1-2; no firm D call. V shed 5 bases and J shed 4 bases, with 8 bases lying between them. The CDR3 has 12 residues. CDR1 is SEHNR, CDR2 FQNEAQ, per germline (reference sequence). The CDR3 here is CASSRGVYGYTF. The CDR3 coding sequence is TGTGCCAGCAGCCGCGGGGTCTATGGCTACACCTTC.

This clonotype was seen many times. The gene calls are TRBV7-9 and TRBJ2-1; no clear D. Trimming shortened V by 3 bases and J by 6 bases, and 12 bases separated the two germline ends. The CDR3 length is 14 residues. Germline loops: CDR1 SEHNR, CDR2 FQNEAQ (reference sequence). For the CDR3, the DNA is TGTGCCAGCAGCTTTAGCTCATCCGTCAATGAGCAGTTCTTC. As protein: CASSFSSSVNEQFF.

This clonotype has at least ten counts. The chain combines TRBV28 with TRBJ2-5, with D uncertain. The CDR3 runs 16 residues. Trimming removed 5 bases from V and 5 bases from J, with 21 bases in between. Looked up from germline, CDR1 is MDHEN and CDR2 is SYDVKM. The CDR3 reads CASSTTGRMKWETQYF. DNA for the CDR3: TGTGCCAGCAGTACGACCGGGCGTATGAAGTGGGAGACCCAGTACTTC.

This clonotype showed up just a few times. The J gene is TRBJ2-2, the V gene TRBV5-5; possibly TRBD1 for D (6 bases). Germline V lookup: CDR1 SGHKS, CDR2 YYEKEE (reference sequence). This CDR3 comprises 16 residues. Trimming left V 0 bases short and J 4 bases short, with 13 bases between. This CDR3 is CASSLAGGGGTGELFF. Written as DNA, the CDR3 is TGTGCCAGCAGCTTGGCTGGGGGCGGTGGCACCGGGGAGCTGTTTTTT.

The table lists this clonotype with many counts. The chain has TRBV4-3 and TRBJ2-6; possibly TRBD1 or TRBD2 for D (5 bases each). The V and J ends lost 0 bases and 2 bases respectively, with 8 bases between them. The CDR3 is 16 amino acids. The V gene's germline CDR1 is LGHNA and CDR2 YSLEER. The CDR3 is CASSQDEGPGANVLTF. The CDR3 DNA sequence: TGCGCCAGCAGCCAAGATGAGGGGCCTGGGGCCAACGTCCTGACTTTC.

The chain combines TRBV20-1 with TRBJ1-2; D possibly corresponds to TRBD1 (6 bases). Germline V gene sequence: CDR1 DFQATT, CDR2 SNEGSKA (reference sequence). The CDR3 is 12 residues long. The CDR3 bases are TGCAGCCGTGGGGGCCAAAACTATGGCTACACCTTC. Translated: CSRGGQNYGYTF.

This clonotype was observed many times. The chain is built from TRBV20-1 and TRBJ2-5; 7 nucleotides line up with TRBD2. With 3 bases clipped from V and 5 bases from J, the junction kept 6 bases outside the gene matches. CDR1 is DFQATT and CDR2 is SNEGSKA in the germline V gene (reference sequence). This CDR3 contains 13 residues. In nucleotides, the CDR3 is TGCAGTGCTAGTCCCAGCGGGACGGAGACCCAGTACTTC. It translates to CSASPSGTETQYF.

This clonotype was observed a few times. The rearrangement joins TRBV3-1 to TRBJ2-3; D is undetermined. CDR1 LGHDT and CDR2 YNNKEL come from the germline V gene (reference sequence). The CDR3 has 13 residues. V lost 5 bases to trimming and J lost 0 bases, with 6 bases between them. The CDR3 here is CASSTSSTDTQYF. The CDR3 DNA sequence: TGTGCCAGCAGCACGTCTAGCACAGATACGCAGTATTTT.

The V gene is TRBV20-1, the J gene TRBJ1-2, with D unresolved. The CDR3 spans 17 residues. With 1 base removed from V and 3 bases from J, the gap between germline ends came to 21 bases. The germline V gene encodes CDR1 DFQATT and CDR2 SNEGSKA (reference sequence). The chain's CDR3 is CSARVAGAGLGHYGYTF. CDR3 in DNA: TGCAGTGCTAGAGTGGCAGGCGCCGGCCTGGGTCACTATGGCTACACCTTC.

This clonotype occurred many times. The V call is TRBV6-2 or TRBV6-3, the J call TRBJ1-2, with D possibly matching TRBD1 (5 bases). Germline V gives CDR1 MNHEY, CDR2 SVGEGT. This CDR3 comprises 15 residues. V lost 7 bases and J lost 0, with 15 bases in between. CDR3 bases: TGTGCCAGCACCACTCAGGGACCAGCTAACTATGGCTACACCTTC. Its protein is CASTTQGPANYGYTF.

This clonotype was seen repeatedly, ten times or more. The chain is built from TRBV10-3 and TRBJ2-3; perhaps TRBD1 as D (6 bases). Trimming removed 6 bases at V and 4 bases at J, with 17 bases between. This CDR3 is built from 15 residues. The germline V gene has CDR1 ENHRY and CDR2 SYGVKD. The CDR3 DNA sequence: TGTGCCATCAGCCCCAGGGGCAGGGAAGCAGATACGCAGTATTTT. It specifies CAISPRGREADTQYF.

This clonotype was detected ten times or more. The chain uses TRBV14 and TRBJ2-2, with no clear D. The CDR3 is made up of 17 amino acids. CDR1 and CDR2 from the germline V gene are SGHDN and FVKESK. V lost 1 base to trimming and J lost 0 bases, with 12 bases between them. CDR3 DNA sequence: TGTGCCAGCAGCCAAGTCTTGCCTATCGCGAACACCGGGGAGCTGTTTTTT. This gives the protein CASSQVLPIANTGELFF.

This clonotype was seen at least ten times. The CDR3 spells CSARDPRGRRTYNEQFF. CDR3 DNA: TGCAGTGCTAGAGATCCTCGCGGCCGGAGGACCTACAATGAGCAGTTCTTC. This rearrangement joins TRBV20-1 to TRBJ2-1; D perhaps matches TRBD2 (5 bases). The length of the CDR3 is 17 residues. Germline-derived CDR1 and CDR2 are DFQATT and SNEGSKA (reference sequence). The V end lost 0 bases, the J end lost 2 bases, and 17 bases lay between the germline ends.

This clonotype was picked up many times. At one end the junction does not follow the germline gene, possibly because of a read error. This chain links TRBV4-2 with TRBJ2-1; maybe TRBD1 (6 bases). CDR3 size: 13 residues. The germline V gene has CDR1 LGHNA and CDR2 YNFKEQ. CDR3 DNA: TGTGCCAGCAGCCAACTCAAGGGAACAGGGAGCGTCTTC. Translated: CASSQLKGTGSVF.

Turning to this clonotype: A much larger clone differs by one base, so this may be a read error. The V and J genes are TRBV20-1 and TRBJ2-1, with D tentatively TRBD1 (5 bases). V dropped 2 bases and J dropped 8 bases, with 10 bases sitting between them. The CDR3 is made up of 12 amino acids. CDR1 and CDR2 from the germline V gene are DFQATT and SNEGSKA (reference sequence). The CDR3 sequence: CSARKLGHEQFF. CDR3 nucleotide sequence: TGCAGTGCTAGAAAGTTGGGGCATGAGCAGTTCTTC.

This clonotype has ten or more counts. The chain joins TRBV7-2 to TRBJ1-6, with a weak D call TRBD1 (5 bases). V lost 4 bases and J lost 0, with 13 bases in between. Per germline, CDR1 SGHTA and CDR2 FQGNSA. This CDR3 contains 17 residues. As DNA, the CDR3 is TGTGCCAGCAGCTGGGGCTTAGGCCGCTCCTATAATTCACCCCTCCACTTT. This encodes CASSWGLGRSYNSPLHF.